This T cell receptor (beta chain) was retrieved from a study of blood T cell repertoires in COVID-19. Whole-study context: Collection of acute and convalescent COVID-19 samples took place in the United States, Italy and Spain. In each case, the material was cDNA or gDNA derived from T cells, B-cell-depleted T cells, or PBMCs.

Authors' methods: Amplified reference gene primers provided the basis for estimating nucleated cell counts. Sequencing was performed with immunoSEQ multiplex PCR; in TCRdb, only in-frame clones are kept and a portion is missing. V and J calls and clone size are as listed in that table; D and trimming were resolved from the DNA. The repertoire has 20,000 to 25,000 clones, 87% of them found once; the top ten carry roughly 8.6%. After removal of 4 bases from V and 6 bases from J, the junction contained 12 bases not matched to a gene. Per germline, CDR1 SGDLS and CDR2 YYNGEE. This CDR3 has 15 residues. The TCR was taken from a human donor with active COVID-19. The donor label of this sample is uncertain. This chain connects TRBV9 to TRBJ1-2, with 7 bases lining up with TRBD1. The sequencing sample was made of peripheral blood. CDR3 in DNA: TGTGCCAGCAGCTTCAGGGGGTCCCAGGTGGATGGCTACACCTTC. Its protein product is CASSFRGSQVDGYTF.